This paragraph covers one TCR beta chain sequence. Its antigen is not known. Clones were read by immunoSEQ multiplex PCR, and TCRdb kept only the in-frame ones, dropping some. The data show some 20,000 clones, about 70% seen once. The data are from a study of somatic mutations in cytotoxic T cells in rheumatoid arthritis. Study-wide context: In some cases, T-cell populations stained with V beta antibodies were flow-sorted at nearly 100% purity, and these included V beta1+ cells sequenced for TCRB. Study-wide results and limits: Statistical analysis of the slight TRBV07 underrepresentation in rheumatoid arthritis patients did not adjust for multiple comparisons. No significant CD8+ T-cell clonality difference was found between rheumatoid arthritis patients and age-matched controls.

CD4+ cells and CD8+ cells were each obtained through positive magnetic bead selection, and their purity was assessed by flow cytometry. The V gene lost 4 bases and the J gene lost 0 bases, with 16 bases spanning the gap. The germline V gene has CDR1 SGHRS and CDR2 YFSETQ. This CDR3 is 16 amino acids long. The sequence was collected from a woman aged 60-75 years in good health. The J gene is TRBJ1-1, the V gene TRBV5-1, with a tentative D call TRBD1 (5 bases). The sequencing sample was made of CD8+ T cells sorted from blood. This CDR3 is CASSPGPNSMNTEAFF. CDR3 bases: TGCGCCAGCAGCCCGGGGCCCAATTCCATGAACACTGAAGCTTTCTTT.